This TCR beta chain comes out of a study of blood T cell repertoires in COVID-19. Study summary: There were acute and convalescent COVID-19 samples, and they came from the United States, Italy and Spain.

Measured with immunoSEQ multiplex PCR; TCRdb has only the in-frame clones, and not every one. The sample holds 310,000 or so clones; 87% are singletons and the top ten take 6% to 6.5%. Clinical histories supplied by participants themselves formed the basis of cohort assignment. Recovered Cohort 3 donors showed two negative PCRs, clearance, or symptom resolution. This receptor was identified in a woman aged 40 to 49 who had recovered from COVID-19. What was sequenced was PBMCs or T cells enriched from blood (not recorded which).

The chain's CDR3 is CASSLTTENTEAFF. CDR3 sequence (DNA): TGTGCCAGCAGCCTGACTACAGAGAACACTGAAGCTTTCTTT. The chain is built from TRBV5-5 and TRBJ1-1; D is ambiguous. The CDR3 covers 14 residues. V was trimmed by 4 bases and J by 1 base, leaving 11 bases between them. Germline-derived CDR1 and CDR2 are SGHKS and YYEKEE (reference sequence).